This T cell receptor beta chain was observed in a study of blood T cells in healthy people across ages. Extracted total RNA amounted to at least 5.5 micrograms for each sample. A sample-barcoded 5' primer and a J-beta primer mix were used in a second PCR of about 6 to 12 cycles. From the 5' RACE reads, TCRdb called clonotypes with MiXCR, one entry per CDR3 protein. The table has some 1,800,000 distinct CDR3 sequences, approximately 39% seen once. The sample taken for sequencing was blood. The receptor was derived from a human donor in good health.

The CDR3 here is CASSHTISTTTGGEDQPQHF. In DNA form, the CDR3 reads TGTGCCAGCAGCCACACGATATCAACTACTACAGGGGGCGAGGATCAGCCCCAGCATTTT. The chain links TRBV16 to TRBJ1-5, with 9 bases that match TRBD1. The germline V gene has CDR1 KGHSY and CDR2 FQNENV. The CDR3 is 20 residues long. J was trimmed by 5 bases and V by 3 bases; bases with no gene match: 20.